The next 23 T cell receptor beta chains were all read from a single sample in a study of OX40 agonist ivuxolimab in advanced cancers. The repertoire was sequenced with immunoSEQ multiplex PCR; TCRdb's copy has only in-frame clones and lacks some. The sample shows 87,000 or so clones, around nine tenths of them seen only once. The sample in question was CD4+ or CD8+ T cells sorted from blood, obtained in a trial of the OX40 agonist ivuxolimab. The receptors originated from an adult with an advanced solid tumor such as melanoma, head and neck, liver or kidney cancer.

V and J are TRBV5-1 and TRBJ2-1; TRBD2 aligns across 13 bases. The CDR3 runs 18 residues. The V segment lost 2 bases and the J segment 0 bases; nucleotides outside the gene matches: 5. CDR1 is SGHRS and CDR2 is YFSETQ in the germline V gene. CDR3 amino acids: CASSLGTSGRASYNEQFF. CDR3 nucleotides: TGCGCCAGCAGCTTAGGAACTAGCGGGAGGGCCTCCTACAATGAGCAGTTCTTC.

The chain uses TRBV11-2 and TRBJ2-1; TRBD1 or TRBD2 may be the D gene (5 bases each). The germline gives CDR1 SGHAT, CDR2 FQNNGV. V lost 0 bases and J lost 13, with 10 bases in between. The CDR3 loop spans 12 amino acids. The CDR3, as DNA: TGTGCCAGCAGCTTAGATCCGGGACCACAGTTCTTC. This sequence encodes CASSLDPGPQFF.

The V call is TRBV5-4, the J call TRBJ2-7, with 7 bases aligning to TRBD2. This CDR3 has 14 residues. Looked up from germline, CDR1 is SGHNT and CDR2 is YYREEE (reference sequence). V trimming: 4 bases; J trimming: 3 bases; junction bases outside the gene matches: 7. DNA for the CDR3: TGTGCCAGCAGCCACGGACTAGAGCGCTACGAGCAGTACTTC. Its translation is CASSHGLERYEQYF.

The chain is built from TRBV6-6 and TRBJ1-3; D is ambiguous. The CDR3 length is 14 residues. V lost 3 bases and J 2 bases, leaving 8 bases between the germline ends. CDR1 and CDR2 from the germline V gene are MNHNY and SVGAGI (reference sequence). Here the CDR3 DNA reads TGTGCCAGCAGTTATCGGGCGACTGGAAACACCATATATTTT. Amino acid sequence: CASSYRATGNTIYF.

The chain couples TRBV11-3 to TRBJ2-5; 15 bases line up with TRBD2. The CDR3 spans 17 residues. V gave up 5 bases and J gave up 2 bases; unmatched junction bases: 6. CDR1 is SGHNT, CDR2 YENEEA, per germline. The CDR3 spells CASSLGLAGGGQETQYF. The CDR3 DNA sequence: TGTGCCAGCAGCCTGGGACTAGCGGGAGGAGGTCAAGAGACCCAGTACTTC.

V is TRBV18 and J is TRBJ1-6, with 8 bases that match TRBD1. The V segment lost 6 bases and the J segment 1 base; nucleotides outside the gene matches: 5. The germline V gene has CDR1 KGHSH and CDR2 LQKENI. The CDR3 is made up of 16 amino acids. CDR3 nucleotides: TGTGCCAGCTCGCGACAGGGGCAATCCTATAATTCACCCCTCCACTTT. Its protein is CASSRQGQSYNSPLHF.

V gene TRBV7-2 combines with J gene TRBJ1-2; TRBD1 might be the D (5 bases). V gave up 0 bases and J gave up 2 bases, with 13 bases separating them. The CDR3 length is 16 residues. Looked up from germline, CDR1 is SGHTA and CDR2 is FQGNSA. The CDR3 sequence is CASSLASQGGNYGYTF. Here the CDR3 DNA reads TGTGCCAGCAGCTTAGCCAGCCAGGGAGGAAACTATGGCTACACCTTC. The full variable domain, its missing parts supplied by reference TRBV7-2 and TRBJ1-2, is GAGVSQSPSNKVTEKGKDVELRCDPISGHTALYWYRQSLGQGLEFLIYFQGNSAPDKSGLPSDRFSAERTGGSVSTLTIQRTQQEDSAVYLCASSLASQGGNYGYTFGSGTRLTVV.

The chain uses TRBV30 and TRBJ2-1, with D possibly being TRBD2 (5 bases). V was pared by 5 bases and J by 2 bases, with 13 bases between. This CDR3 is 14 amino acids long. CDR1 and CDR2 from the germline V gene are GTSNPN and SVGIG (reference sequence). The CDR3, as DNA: TGTGCCTGGGAGCCCGGGGTAACCTACAATGAGCAGTTCTTC. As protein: CAWEPGVTYNEQFF.

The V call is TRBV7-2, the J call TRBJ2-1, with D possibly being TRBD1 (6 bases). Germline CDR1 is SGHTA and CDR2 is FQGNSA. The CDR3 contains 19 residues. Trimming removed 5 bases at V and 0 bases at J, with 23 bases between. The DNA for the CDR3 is TGTGCCAGCAGCCACAGGGCCCCCTCAAGCCCTAGCTCCTACAATGAGCAGTTCTTC. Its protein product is CASSHRAPSSPSSYNEQFF.

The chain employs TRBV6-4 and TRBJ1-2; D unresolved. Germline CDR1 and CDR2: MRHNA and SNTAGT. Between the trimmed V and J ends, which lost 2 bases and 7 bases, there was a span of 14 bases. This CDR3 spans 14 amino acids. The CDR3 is CASSDVWMEGGYTF. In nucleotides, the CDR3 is TGTGCCAGCAGTGACGTGTGGATGGAGGGTGGCTACACCTTC.

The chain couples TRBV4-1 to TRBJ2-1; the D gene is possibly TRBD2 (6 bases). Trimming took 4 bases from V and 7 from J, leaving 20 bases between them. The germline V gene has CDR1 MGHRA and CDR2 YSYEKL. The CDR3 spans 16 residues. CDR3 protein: CASSPHGGGPGNEQFF. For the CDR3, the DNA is TGCGCCAGCAGCCCTCACGGGGGAGGCCCTGGGAATGAGCAGTTCTTC.

DNA for the CDR3: TGCGCCAGCAGTCAAGGGGGCGCGGGGGAAAAACTGTTTTTT. Its translation is CASSQGGAGEKLFF. This chain uses TRBV5-1 with TRBJ1-4, with 7 positions matching TRBD1. Germline V gives CDR1 SGHRS, CDR2 YFSETQ. CDR3 length: 14 amino acids. With 5 bases clipped from V and 8 bases from J, the junction kept 9 bases outside the gene matches.

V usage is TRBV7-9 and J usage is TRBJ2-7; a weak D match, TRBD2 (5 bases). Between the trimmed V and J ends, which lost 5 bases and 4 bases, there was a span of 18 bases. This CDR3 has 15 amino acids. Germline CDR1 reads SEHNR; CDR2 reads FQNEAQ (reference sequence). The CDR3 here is CASSRNVGSGYEQYF. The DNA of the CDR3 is TGTGCCAGCAGCCGCAATGTAGGGTCGGGGTACGAGCAGTACTTC. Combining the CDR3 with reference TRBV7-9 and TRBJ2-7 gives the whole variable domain DTGVSQNPRHKITKRGQNVTFRCDPISEHNRLYWYRQTLGQGPEFLTYFQNEAQLEKSRLLSDRFSAERPKGSFSTLEIQRTEQGDSAMYLCASSRNVGSGYEQYFGPGTRLTVT.

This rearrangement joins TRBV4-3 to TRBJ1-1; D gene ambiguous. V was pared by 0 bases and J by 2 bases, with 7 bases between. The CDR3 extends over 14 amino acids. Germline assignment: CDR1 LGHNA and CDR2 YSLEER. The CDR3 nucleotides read TGCGCCAGCAGCCAAGATCCGGGTAACACTGAAGCTTTCTTT. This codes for CASSQDPGNTEAFF.

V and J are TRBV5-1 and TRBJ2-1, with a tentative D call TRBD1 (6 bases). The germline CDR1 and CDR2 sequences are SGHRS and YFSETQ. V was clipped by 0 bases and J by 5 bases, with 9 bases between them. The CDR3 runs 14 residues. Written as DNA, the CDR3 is TGCGCCAGCAGCTTGGCTACAGGGCACAATGAGCAGTTCTTC. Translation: CASSLATGHNEQFF.

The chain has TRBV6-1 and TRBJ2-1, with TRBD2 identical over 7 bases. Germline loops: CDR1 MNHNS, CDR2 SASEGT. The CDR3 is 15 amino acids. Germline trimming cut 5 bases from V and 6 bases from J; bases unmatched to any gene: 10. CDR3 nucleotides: TGTGCCAGCAGTCTCGGGGGGACTGGGTTCAATGAGCAGTTCTTC. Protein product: CASSLGGTGFNEQFF.

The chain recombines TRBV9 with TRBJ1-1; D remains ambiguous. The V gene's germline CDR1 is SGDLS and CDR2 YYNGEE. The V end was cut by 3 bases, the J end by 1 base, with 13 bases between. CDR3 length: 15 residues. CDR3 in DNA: TGTGCCAGCAGCGAGGGCTGGGGTGGGAACACTGAAGCTTTCTTT. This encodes CASSEGWGGNTEAFF.

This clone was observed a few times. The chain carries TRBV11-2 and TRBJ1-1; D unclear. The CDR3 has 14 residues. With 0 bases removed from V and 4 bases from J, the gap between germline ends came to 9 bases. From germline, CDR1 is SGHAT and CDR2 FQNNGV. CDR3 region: CASSLDRLATEAFF. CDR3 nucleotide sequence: TGTGCCAGCAGCTTAGACAGGTTGGCCACTGAAGCTTTCTTT.

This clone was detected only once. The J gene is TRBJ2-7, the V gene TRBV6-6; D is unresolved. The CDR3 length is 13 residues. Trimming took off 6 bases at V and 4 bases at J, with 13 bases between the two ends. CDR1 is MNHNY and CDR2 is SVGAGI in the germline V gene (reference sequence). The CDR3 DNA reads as TGTGCCAGCAGCCCGGACGGATCTTACGAGCAGTACTTC. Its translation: CASSPDGSYEQYF.

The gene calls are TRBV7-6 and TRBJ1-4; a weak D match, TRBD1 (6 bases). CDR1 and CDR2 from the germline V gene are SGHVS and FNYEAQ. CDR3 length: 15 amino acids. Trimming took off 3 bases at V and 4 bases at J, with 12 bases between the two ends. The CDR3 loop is CASSLDDRHNEKLFF. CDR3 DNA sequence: TGTGCCAGCAGCTTGGACGACAGGCATAATGAAAAACTGTTTTTT.

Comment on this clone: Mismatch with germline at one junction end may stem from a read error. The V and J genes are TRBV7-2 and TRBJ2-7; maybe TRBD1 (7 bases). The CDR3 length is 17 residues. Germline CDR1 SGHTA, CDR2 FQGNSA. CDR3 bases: TGTGCCAGCAGTTTAGGGGGGACAGCTTCCTTCCCCTACGAGCAGTACTTC. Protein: CASSLGGTASFPYEQYF.

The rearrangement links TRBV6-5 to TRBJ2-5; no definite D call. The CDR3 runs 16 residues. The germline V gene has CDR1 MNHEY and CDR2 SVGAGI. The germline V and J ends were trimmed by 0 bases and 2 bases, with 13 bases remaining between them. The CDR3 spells CASSYSRTTPQETQYF. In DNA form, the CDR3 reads TGTGCCAGCAGTTACTCGAGAACAACCCCACAAGAGACCCAGTACTTC.

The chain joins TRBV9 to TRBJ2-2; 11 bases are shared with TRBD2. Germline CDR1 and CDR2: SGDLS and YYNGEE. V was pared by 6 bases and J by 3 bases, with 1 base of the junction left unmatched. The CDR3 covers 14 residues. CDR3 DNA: TGTGCCAGCACGGGACTAGCGGACACCGGGGAGCTGTTTTTT. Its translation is CASTGLADTGELFF. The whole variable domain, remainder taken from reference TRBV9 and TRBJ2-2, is DSGVTQTPKHLITATGQRVTLRCSPRSGDLSVYWYQQSLDQGLQFLIQYYNGEERAKGNILERFSAQQFPDLHSELNLSSLELGDSALYFCASTGLADTGELFFGEGSRLTVL.